This T cell receptor (beta chain) is from a study of cytomegalovirus exposure and HLA in healthy donors. In its sample, this clone was seen a few times. PCR amplification relied on 60 Vbeta primers (plus 13 Jbeta primers). TCRdb's table, derived via immunoSEQ multiplex PCR, lists solely in-frame clones and lacks some. The table includes some 170,000 clones, roughly 77% detected once. After removal of 5 bases from V and 2 bases from J, the junction contained 4 bases not matched to a gene. The germline V gene has CDR1 LNHDA and CDR2 SQIVND (reference sequence). The CDR3 length is 15 residues. It was healthy bone marrow donors who served as donors.

Sequencing was performed on PBMCs. This TCR was recovered from a man in his late teens or twenties in good health and CMV-seropositive. The chain joins TRBV19 to TRBJ1-3; 9 bases match TRBD1. CDR3 region: CASSPRDRAGNTIYF. As DNA, the CDR3 is TGTGCCAGTAGTCCGCGGGACAGGGCTGGAAACACCATATATTTT. Full variable domain (missing parts from reference TRBV19 and TRBJ1-3): DGGITQSPKYLFRKEGQNVTLSCEQNLNHDAMYWYRQDPGQGLRLIYYSQIVNDFQKGDIAEGYSVSREKKESFPLTVTSAQKNPTAFYLCASSPRDRAGNTIYFGEGSWLTVV.